This entry features one TCR beta chain sequence. What it binds is not known. It was with 60 Vbeta and 13 Jbeta primers that the PCR ran. TCRdb's table, derived via immunoSEQ multiplex PCR, lists solely in-frame clones and lacks some. This sample has 85,000 to 100,000 clones, with more than 75% found just once. This sample stems from a study of cytomegalovirus exposure and HLA in healthy donors. Study results and limitations: The productive fraction for most TCR beta V segments was about 87% or about 30% in an earlier analysis. A later analysis reportedly found fewer N-insertions in an Asian-associated ancestry cluster than the roughly 670-donor mean.

Germline V gene sequence: CDR1 LNHDA, CDR2 SQIVND (reference sequence). J gave up 7 bases and V 4 bases, and 2 bases lay outside the gene matches. The CDR3 totals 14 residues. The sample comprised PBMCs. This chain joins TRBV19 and TRBJ1-6, with 9 positions matching TRBD1. The sequence was obtained from a human donor in good health. The CDR3 coding sequence is TGTGCCAGTAGTACCGGGACAGGGAATTCACCCCTCCACTTT. As protein: CASSTGTGNSPLHF.